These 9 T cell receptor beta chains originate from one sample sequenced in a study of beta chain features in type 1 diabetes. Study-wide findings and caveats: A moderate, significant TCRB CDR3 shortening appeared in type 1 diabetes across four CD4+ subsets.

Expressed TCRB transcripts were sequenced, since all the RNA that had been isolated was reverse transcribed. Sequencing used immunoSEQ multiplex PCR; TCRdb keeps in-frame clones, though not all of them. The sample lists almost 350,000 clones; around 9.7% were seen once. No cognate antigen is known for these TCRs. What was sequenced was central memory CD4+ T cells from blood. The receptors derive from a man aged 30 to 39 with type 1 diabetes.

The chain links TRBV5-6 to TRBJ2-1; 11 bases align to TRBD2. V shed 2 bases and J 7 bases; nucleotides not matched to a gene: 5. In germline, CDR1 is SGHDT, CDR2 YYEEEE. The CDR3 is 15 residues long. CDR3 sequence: CASSFTSGGVNEQFF. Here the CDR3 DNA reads TGTGCCAGCAGCTTCACTAGCGGGGGAGTTAATGAGCAGTTCTTC.

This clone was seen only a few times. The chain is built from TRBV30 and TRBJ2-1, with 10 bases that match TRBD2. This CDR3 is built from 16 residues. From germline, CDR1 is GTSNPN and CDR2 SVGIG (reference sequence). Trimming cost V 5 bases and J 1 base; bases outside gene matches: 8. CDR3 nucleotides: TGTGCCTGGGTTCGGTTACTAGCGGGGTCCTACAATGAGCAGTTCTTC. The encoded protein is CAWVRLLAGSYNEQFF. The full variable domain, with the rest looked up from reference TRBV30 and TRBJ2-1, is SQTIHQWPATLVQPVGSPLSLECTVEGTSNPNLYWYRQAAGRGLQLLFYSVGIGQISSEVPQNLSASRPQDRQFILSSKKLLLSDSGFYLCAWVRLLAGSYNEQFFGPGTRLTVL.

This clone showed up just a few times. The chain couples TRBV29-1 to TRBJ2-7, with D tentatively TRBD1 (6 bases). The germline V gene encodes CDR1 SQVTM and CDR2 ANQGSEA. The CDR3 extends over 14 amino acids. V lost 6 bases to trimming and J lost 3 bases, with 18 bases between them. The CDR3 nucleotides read TGCAGCGTGGGGGCGGCAGGGTCAGGCTACGAGCAGTACTTC. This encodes CSVGAAGSGYEQYF.

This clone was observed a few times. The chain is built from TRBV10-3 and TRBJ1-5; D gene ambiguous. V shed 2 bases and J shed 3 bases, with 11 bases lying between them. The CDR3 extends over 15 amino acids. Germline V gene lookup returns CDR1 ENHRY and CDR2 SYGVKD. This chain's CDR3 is CAISEREGANQPQHF. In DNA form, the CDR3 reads TGTGCCATCAGTGAGAGGGAGGGTGCCAATCAGCCCCAGCATTTT.

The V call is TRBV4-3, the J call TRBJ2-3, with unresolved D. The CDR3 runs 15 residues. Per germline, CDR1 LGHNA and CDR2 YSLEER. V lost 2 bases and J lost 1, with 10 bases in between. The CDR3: CASSQLTTGTDTQYF. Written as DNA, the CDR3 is TGCGCCAGCAGCCAACTTACCACTGGCACAGATACGCAGTATTTT.

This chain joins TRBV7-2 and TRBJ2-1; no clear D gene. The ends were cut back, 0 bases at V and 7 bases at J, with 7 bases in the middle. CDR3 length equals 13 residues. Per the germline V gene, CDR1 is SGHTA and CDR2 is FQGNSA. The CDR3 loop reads CASSLATVNEQFF. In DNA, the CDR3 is TGTGCCAGCAGCTTAGCCACCGTTAATGAGCAGTTCTTC.

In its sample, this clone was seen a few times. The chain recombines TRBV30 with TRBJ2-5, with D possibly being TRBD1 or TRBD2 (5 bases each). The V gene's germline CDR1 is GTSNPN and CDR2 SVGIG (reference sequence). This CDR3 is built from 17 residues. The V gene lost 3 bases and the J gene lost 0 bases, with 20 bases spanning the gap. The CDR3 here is CAWRLTQGWRYQETQYF. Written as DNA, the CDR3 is TGTGCCTGGAGGCTGACCCAGGGCTGGAGGTACCAAGAGACCCAGTACTTC.

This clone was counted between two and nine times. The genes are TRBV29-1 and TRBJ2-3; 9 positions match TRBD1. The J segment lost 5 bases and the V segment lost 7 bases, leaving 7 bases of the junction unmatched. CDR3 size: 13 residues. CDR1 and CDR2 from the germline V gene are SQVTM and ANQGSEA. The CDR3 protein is CSAEQGAGDTQYF. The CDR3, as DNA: TGCAGCGCAGAACAGGGGGCCGGAGATACGCAGTATTTT.

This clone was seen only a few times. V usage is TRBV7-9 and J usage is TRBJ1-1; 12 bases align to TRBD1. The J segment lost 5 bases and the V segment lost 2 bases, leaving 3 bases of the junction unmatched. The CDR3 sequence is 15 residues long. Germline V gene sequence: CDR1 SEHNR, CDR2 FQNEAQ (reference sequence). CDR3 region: CASSLRDRGLTEAFF. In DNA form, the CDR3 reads TGTGCCAGCAGCTTAAGGGACAGGGGGCTTACTGAAGCTTTCTTT.